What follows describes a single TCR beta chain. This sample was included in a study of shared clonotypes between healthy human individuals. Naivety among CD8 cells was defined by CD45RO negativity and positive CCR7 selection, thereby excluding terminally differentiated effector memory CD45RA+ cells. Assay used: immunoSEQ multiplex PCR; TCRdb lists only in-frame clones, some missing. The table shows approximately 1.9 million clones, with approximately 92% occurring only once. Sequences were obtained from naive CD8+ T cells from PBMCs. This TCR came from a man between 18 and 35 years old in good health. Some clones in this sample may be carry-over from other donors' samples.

In DNA, the CDR3 is TGTGCCAGCAGTTATGCCAGGGCCGCGAACACCGGGGAGCTGTTTTTT. It codes for CASSYARAANTGELFF. The V call is TRBV6-6, the J call TRBJ2-2; possibly TRBD1 for D (5 bases). V was shortened by 3 bases and J by 0 bases, with 11 bases between the two germline ends. This CDR3 has 16 amino acids. Germline CDR1 reads MNHNY; CDR2 reads SVGAGI (reference sequence).